The T cell receptor (beta chain) described here comes from a study of graft-versus-host responses after intestinal transplantation. Findings and caveats of the study: Allografts from individuals with graft-donor T cell macrochimerism displayed high graft-versus-host to host-versus-graft clonal ratios.

TCRdb's copy holds only in-frame clones and misses some; the assay was immunoSEQ multiplex PCR. In the table there are approximately 97,000 clones, about nine tenths of which are singletons. On this clone: Its antigen is undetermined.

CDR3 length: 15 residues. The V gene lost 1 base and the J gene lost 7 bases, with 15 bases spanning the gap. In germline, CDR1 is SGHKS, CDR2 YYEKEE (reference sequence). The source material was unstimulated CD8+ T cells sorted from spleen or lymph node cells, sampled before transplant. The receptor comes from a human donor who was the organ donor for an intestinal transplant. The chain has TRBV5-5 and TRBJ1-5; weak D call: TRBD1 (5 bases). The CDR3 loop reads CASSLWAGSQQPQHF. The CDR3 DNA is TGTGCCAGCAGCTTGTGGGCAGGGTCACAGCAGCCCCAGCATTTT.